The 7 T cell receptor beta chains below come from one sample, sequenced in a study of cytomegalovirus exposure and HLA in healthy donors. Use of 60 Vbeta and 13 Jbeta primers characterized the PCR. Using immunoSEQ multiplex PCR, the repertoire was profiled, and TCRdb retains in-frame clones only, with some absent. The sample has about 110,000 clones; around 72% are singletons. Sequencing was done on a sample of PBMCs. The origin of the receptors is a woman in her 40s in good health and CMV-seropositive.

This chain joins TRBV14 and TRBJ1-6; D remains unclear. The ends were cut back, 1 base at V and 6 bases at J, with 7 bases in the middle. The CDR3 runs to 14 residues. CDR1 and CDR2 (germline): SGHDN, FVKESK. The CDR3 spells CASSQGYTNSPLHF. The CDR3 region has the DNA TGTGCCAGCAGCCAAGGGTACACTAATTCACCCCTCCACTTT.

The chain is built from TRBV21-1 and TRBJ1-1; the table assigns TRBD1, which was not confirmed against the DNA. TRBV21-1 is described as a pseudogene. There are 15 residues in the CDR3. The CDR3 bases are TGTGCCAGCAGCAAAGTGAGGTCCGGGCAGGGTGAAGCTTTCTTT. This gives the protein CASSKVRSGQGEAFF.

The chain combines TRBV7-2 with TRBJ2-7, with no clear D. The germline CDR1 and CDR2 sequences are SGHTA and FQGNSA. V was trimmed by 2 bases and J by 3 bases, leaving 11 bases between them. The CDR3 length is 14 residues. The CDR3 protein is CASSLRVGLYEQYF. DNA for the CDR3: TGTGCCAGCAGCTTACGGGTAGGCCTCTACGAGCAGTACTTC.

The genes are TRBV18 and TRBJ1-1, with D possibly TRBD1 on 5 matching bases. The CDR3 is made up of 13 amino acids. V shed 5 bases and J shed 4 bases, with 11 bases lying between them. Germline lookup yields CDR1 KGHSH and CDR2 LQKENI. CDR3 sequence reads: CASSTSQGTEAFF. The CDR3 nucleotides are TGTGCCAGCTCAACCTCTCAGGGCACTGAAGCTTTCTTT.

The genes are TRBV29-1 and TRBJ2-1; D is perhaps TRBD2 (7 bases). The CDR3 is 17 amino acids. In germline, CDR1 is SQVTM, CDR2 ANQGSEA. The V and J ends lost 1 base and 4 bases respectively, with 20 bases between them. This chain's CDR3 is CSVEGLFRGADYNEQFF. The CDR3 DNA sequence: TGCAGCGTTGAAGGTTTGTTTCGGGGGGCCGATTACAATGAGCAGTTCTTC.

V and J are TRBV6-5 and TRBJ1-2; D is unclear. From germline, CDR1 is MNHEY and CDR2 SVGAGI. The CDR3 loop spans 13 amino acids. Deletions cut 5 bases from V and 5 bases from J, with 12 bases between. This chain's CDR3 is CASSLDGTYGYTF. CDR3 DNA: TGTGCCAGCAGTCTCGATGGTACTTATGGCTACACCTTC.

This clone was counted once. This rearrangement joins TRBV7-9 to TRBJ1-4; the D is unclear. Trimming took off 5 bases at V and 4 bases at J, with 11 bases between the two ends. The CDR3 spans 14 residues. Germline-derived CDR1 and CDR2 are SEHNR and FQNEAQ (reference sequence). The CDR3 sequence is CASSPGENNEKLFF. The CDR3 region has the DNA TGTGCCAGCAGCCCCGGAGAGAATAATGAAAAACTGTTTTTT.